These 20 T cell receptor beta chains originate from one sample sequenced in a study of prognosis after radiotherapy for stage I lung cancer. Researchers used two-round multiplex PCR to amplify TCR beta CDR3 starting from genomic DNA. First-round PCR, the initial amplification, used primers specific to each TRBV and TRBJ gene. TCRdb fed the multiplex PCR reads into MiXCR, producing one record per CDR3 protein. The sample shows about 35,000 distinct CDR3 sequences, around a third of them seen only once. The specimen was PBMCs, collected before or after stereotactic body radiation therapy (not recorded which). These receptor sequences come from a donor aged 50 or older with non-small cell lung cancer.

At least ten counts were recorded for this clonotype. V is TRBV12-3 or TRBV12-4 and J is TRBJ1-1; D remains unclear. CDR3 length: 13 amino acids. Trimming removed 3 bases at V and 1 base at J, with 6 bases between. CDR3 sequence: CASSLGQNTEAFF. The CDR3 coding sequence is TGTGCCAGCAGTTTGGGTCAGAACACTGAAGCTTTCTTT.

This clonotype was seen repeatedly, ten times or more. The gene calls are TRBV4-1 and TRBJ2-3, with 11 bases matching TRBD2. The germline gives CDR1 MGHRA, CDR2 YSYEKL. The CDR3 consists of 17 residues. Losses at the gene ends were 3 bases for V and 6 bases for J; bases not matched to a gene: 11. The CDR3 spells CASSQTLSGGAIDTQYF. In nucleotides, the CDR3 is TGCGCCAGCAGCCAGACGCTTAGCGGGGGGGCCATTGATACGCAGTATTTT.

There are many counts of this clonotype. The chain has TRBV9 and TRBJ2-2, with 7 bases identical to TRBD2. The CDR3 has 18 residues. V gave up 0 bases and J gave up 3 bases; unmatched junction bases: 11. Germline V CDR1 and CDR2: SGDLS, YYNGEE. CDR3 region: CASSVESGSGADTGELFF. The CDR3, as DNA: TGTGCCAGCAGCGTAGAGTCGGGGAGCGGGGCTGACACCGGGGAGCTGTTTTTT.

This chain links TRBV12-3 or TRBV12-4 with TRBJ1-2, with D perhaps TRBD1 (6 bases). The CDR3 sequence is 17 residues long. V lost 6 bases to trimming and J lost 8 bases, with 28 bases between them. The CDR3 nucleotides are TGTGCCAGCAGCGATCTCAAGAACAGGGTTAGCATAGAAGGCTACACCTTC. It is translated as CASSDLKNRVSIEGYTF.

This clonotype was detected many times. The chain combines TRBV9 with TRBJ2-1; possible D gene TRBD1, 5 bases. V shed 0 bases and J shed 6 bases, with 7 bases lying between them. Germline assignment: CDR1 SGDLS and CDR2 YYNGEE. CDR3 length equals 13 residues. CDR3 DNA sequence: TGTGCCAGCAGCGTAGCGACAGTCAATGAGCAGTTCTTC. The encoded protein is CASSVATVNEQFF. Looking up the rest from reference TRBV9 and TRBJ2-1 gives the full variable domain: DSGVTQTPKHLITATGQRVTLRCSPRSGDLSVYWYQQSLDQGLQFLIQYYNGEERAKGNILERFSAQQFPDLHSELNLSSLELGDSALYFCASSVATVNEQFFGPGTRLTVL.

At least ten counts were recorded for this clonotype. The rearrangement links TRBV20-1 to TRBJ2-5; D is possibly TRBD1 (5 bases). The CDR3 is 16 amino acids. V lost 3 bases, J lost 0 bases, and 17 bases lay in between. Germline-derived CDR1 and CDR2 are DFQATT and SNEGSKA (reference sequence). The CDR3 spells CSASDPGWTDQETQYF. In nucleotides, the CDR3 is TGCAGTGCTAGCGACCCAGGGTGGACGGACCAAGAGACCCAGTACTTC.

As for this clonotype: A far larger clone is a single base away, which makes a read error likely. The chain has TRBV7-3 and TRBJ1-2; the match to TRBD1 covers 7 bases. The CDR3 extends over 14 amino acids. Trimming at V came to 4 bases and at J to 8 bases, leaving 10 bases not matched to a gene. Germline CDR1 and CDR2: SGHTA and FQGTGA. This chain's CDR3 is CASSWGEAQGGYTF. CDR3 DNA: TGTGCCAGCAGCTGGGGGGAAGCACAGGGGGGCTACACCTTC.

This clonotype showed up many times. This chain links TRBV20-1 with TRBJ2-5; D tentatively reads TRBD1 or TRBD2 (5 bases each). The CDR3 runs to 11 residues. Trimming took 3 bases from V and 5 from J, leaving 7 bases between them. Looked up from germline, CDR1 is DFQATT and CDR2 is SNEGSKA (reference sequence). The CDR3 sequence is CSASEGETQYF. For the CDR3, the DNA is TGCAGTGCTAGCGAGGGGGAGACCCAGTACTTC.

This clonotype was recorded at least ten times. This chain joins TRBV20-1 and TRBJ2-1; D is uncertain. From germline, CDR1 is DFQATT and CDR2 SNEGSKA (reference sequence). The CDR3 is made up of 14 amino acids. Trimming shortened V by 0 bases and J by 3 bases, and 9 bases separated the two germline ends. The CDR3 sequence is CSARDQHSYNEQFF. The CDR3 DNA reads TGCAGTGCTAGAGATCAACACAGCTACAATGAGCAGTTCTTC.

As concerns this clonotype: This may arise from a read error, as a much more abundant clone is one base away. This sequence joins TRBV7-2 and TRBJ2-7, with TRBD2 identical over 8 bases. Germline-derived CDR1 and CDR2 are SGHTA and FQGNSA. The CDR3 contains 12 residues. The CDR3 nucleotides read TGTGCCAGCGGCTTAGGTTCGGGGGGGGCAGCCTTC. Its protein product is CASGLGSGGAAF.

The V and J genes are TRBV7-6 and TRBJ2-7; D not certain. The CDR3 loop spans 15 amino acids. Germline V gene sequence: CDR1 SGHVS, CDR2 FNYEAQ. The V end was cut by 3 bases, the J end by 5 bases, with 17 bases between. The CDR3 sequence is CASSLTGTVANEQYF. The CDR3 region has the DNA TGTGCCAGCAGCTTGACCGGTACAGTGGCAAACGAGCAGTACTTC.

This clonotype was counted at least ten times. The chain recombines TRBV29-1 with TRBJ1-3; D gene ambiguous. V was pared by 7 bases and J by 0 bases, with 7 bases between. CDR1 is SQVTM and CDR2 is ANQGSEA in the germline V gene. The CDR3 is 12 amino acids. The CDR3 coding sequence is TGCAGCGCCCGGTCCTCTGGAAACACCATATATTTT. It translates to CSARSSGNTIYF.

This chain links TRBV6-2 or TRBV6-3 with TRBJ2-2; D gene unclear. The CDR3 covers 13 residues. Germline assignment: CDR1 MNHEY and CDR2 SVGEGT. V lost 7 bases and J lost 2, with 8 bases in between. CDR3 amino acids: CASINSNTGELFF. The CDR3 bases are TGTGCCAGCATAAACTCTAACACCGGGGAGCTGTTTTTT.

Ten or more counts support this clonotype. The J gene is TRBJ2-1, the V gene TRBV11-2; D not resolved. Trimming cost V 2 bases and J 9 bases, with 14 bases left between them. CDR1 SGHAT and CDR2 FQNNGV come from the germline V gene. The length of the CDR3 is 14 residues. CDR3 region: CASSLNVVLSEQFF. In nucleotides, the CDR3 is TGTGCCAGCAGCTTAAACGTAGTGCTTAGTGAGCAGTTCTTC.

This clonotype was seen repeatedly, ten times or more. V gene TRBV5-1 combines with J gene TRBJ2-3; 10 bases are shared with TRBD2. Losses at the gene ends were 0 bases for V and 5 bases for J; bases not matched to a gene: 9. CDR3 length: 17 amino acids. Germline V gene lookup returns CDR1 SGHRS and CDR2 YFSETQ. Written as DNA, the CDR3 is TGCGCCAGCAGCTTGGACGTCAGCGGGGGGGCCGGAGATACGCAGTATTTT. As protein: CASSLDVSGGAGDTQYF.

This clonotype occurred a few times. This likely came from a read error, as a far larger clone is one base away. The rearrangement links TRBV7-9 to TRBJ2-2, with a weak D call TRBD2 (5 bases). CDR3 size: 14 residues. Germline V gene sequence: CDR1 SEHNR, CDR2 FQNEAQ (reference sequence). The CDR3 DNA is TGTGCCAGCAGCTTCGCGACCAACACCGGGGAGCTGCTTTTT. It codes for CASSFATNTGELLF. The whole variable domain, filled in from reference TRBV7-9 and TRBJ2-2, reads DTGVSQNPRHKITKRGQNVTFRCDPISEHNRLYWYRQTLGQGPEFLTYFQNEAQLEKSRLLSDRFSAERPKGSFSTLEIQRTEQGDSAMYLCASSFATNTGELLFGEGSRLTVL.

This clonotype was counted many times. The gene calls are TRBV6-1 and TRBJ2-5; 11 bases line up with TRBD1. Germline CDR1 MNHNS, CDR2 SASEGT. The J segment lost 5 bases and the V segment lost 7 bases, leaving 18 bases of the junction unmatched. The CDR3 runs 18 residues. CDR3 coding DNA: TGTGCCAGCACCACAGGGGACAGGGGGATTGGCGGGGGGGAGACCCAGTACTTC. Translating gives CASTTGDRGIGGGETQYF.

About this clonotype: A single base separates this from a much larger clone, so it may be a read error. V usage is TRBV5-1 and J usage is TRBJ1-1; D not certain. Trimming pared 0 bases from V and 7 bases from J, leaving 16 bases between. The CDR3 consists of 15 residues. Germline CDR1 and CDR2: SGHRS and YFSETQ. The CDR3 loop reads CASSLVGYKAGEAFF. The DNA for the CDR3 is TGCGCCAGCAGCTTGGTCGGCTACAAGGCTGGTGAAGCTTTCTTT.

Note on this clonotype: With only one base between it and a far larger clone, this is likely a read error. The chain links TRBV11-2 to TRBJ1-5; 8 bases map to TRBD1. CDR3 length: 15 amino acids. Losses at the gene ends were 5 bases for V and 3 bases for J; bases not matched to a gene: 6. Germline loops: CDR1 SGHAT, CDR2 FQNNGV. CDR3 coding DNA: TGTGCCAGCAGCCTAGGACAGGGCTACAATCAGCCCCAGCATTTT. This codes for CASSLGQGYNQPQHF.

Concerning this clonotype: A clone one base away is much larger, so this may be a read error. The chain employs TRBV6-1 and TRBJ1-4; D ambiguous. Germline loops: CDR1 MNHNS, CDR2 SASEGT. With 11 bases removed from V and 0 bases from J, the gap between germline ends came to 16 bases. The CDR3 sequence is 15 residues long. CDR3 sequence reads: CAGNPGRATNEKLFF. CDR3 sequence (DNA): TGTGCCGGCAACCCAGGCCGCGCAACTAATGAAAAACTGTTTTTT.